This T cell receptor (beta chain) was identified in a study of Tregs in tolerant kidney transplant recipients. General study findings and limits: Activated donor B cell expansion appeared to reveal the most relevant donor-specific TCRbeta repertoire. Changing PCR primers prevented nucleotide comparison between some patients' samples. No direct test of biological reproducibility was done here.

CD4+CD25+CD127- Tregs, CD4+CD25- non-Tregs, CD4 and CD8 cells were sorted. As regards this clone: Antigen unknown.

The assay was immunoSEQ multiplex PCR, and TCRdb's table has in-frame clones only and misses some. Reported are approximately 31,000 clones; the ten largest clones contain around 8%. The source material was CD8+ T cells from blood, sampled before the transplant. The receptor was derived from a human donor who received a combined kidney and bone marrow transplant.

This chain's CDR3 is CAWSVRRVEAFF. CDR3 bases read: TGTGCCTGGAGTGTACGTCGCGTAGAA. The chain joins TRBV30 to TRBJ1-1; no definite D call. The read comes to an end 3 residues before the CDR3 does, leaving the germline J gene to fill in the end. The CDR3 consists of 12 residues. The germline CDR1 and CDR2 sequences are GTSNPN and SVGIG (reference sequence).